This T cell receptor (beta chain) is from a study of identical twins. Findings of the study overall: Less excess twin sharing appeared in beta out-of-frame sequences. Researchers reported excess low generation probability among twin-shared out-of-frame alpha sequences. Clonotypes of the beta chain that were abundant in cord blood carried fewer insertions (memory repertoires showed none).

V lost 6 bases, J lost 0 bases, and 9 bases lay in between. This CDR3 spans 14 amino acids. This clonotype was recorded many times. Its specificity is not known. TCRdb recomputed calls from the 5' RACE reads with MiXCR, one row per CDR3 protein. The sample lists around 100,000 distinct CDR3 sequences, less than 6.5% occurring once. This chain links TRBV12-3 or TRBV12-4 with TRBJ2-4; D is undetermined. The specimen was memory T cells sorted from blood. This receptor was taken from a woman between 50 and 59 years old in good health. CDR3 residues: CASSKPIAKNIQYF. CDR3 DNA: TGTGCCAGCAGCAAGCCCATAGCCAAAAACATTCAGTACTTC.